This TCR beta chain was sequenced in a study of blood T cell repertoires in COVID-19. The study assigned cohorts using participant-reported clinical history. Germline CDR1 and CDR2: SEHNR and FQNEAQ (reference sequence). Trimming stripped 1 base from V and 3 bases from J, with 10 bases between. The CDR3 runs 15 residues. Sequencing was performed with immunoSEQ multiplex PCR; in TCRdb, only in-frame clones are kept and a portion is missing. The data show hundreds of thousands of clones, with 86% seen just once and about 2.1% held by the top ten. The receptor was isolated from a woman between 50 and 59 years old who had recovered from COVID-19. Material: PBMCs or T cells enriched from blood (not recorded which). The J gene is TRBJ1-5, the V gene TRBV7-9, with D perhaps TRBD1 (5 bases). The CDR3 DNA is TGTGCCAGCAGCTTAGTGGGGGGATCCAATCAGCCCCAGCATTTT. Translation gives CASSLVGGSNQPQHF.